This T cell receptor (beta chain) derives from a study of response to subunit inactivated influenza vaccine. Germline CDR1 reads LNHNV; CDR2 reads YYDKDF (reference sequence). The V end was cut by 0 bases, the J end by 4 bases, with 10 bases between. The CDR3 is made up of 15 amino acids. TCRdb recomputed calls from the RT-PCR reads with MiXCR, one row per CDR3 protein. The table lists hundreds of thousands of distinct CDR3 sequences, around 13% of them singletons, with around 7.6% in the top ten. The sequence came from a man aged 45-65 years who received an inactivated influenza vaccine. V usage is TRBV15 and J usage is TRBJ2-1; D is undetermined. This specimen was PBMCs from blood, taken roughly 15 days before vaccination. CDR3 amino acids: CATSRDLGNYNEQFF. In nucleotides, the CDR3 is TGTGCCACCAGCAGAGATTTGGGAAATTACAATGAGCAGTTCTTC.